The rows below give T cell receptor beta chains drawn from one sample of a study of kidney transplant recipient with SARS-CoV-2 infection. TCRdb reanalysed the reads using MiXCR and keeps one entry per CDR3 protein. The sample has some 220,000 distinct CDR3 sequences; about 30% are singletons. Sequencing used a blood sample, obtained at baseline and on roughly day 110 from a kidney transplant recipient. The receptors stem from a male patient in his thirties who had COVID-19 and was a kidney transplant recipient. The graft donor may account for some of the T cells. Each CDR3 is given with its conserved first and last residue. The D gene is left open where the match is weak. The size field is filled for only some rows; it gives once, few, many or a size class.

>TRBJ1-5|many|TRBV24-1|NA
CATHDGYSNQPQHF
TGTGCCACCCATGACGGCTATAGCAATCAGCCCCAGCATTTT
>TRBJ1-2|NA|TRBV10-1|NA
CANSRIKRSRRTYGYTF
TGCGCCAACAGTCGCATTAAAAGATCGCGAAGGACCTATGGCTACACCTTC
>TRBJ2-2|many|TRBV18|TRBD1
CASSPPGQGSITGELFF
TGTGCCAGCTCACCGCCGGGACAGGGGTCCATCACCGGGGAGCTGTTTTTT
>TRBJ2-2|many|TRBV5-1|TRBD2
CASSLTSGGGELFF
TGCGCCAGCAGCTTGACTAGCGGGGGCGGGGAGCTGTTTTTT
>TRBJ2-7|many|TRBV4-3|TRBD1
CASSHMDRPLEQYF
TGCGCCAGCAGCCATATGGACAGGCCTTTGGAGCAGTACTTC
>TRBJ1-2|many|TRBV9|NA
CASSRSGYGYTF
TGTGCCAGCAGCCGATCAGGGTATGGCTACACCTTC
>TRBJ1-1|many|TRBV18|NA
CASSPQAANTEAFF
TGTGCCAGCTCACCACAGGCCGCGAACACTGAAGCTTTCTTT
>TRBJ2-1|few|TRBV11-1|TRBD2
CASSSRGTSYNEQFF
TGTGCCAGCAGCTCGCGGGGGACCAGCTACAATGAGCAGTTCTTC
>TRBJ2-1|NA|TRBV20-1|NA
CSARRGDIENEQFF
TGCAGTGCTAGACGTGGGGACATAGAAAATGAGCAGTTCTTC
>TRBJ1-5|many|TRBV27|NA
CASSQYGTVSYSNQPQHF
TGTGCCAGCAGTCAATACGGGACGGTCTCTTATAGCAATCAGCCCCAGCATTTT
>TRBJ2-5|many|TRBV3-1|NA
CASSVLSPISFSETQYF
TGTGCCAGCAGCGTACTCAGTCCCATTTCTTTCTCTGAGACCCAGTACTTC
>TRBJ1-1|few|TRBV3-1|NA
CASSDSNPISIRTEAFF
TGTGCCAGCAGCGACTCGAATCCCATTTCAATTCGCACTGAAGCTTTCTTT
>TRBJ2-3|NA|TRBV5-1|NA
CASSLFEDTQYF
TGCGCCAGCAGCTTATTTGAAGATACGCAGTATTTT
>TRBJ1-1|many|TRBV12-3/TRBV12-4|NA
CASSPWGGVKHTEAFF
TGTGCCAGCAGTCCCTGGGGAGGGGTGAAGCACACTGAAGCTTTCTTT
>TRBJ1-2|few|TRBV16|NA
CASSAREVVRKTYGYTF
TGTGCCAGCAGCGCCAGGGAGGTCGTTAGAAAGACCTATGGCTACACCTTC
>TRBJ2-2|many|TRBV19|NA
CATLRGTDTGELFF
TGTGCCACCTTGAGGGGGACGGACACCGGGGAGCTGTTTTTT
>TRBJ1-6|many|TRBV27|NA
CASSLRQDYNSPLHF
TGTGCCAGCAGTTTACGACAGGACTATAATTCACCCCTCCACTTT
>TRBJ1-2|many|TRBV20-1|NA
CSADGLFRKTYGYTF
TGCAGTGCTGATGGGCTGTTTCGAAAGACCTATGGCTACACCTTC
>TRBJ2-7|many|TRBV10-1|NA
CASSFGPLGYYEQYF
TGCGCCAGCAGTTTTGGACCCCTAGGATACTACGAGCAGTACTTC
>TRBJ2-1|NA|TRBV19|NA
CASRVRLDNCSYNEQFF
TGTGCCAGTAGGGTGCGGTTGGACAATTGCTCCTACAATGAGCAGTTCTTC
>TRBJ2-7|few|TRBV19|NA
CASKFAIGAYEQYF
TGTGCCAGCAAGTTTGCAATTGGTGCCTACGAGCAGTACTTC
>TRBJ1-6|many|TRBV7-9|TRBD1
CASSFQGEANSPLHF
TGTGCCAGCAGCTTTCAGGGGGAAGCGAATTCACCCCTCCACTTT
>TRBJ2-7|many|TRBV5-1|TRBD2
CASSVSGTTYEQYF
TGCGCCAGCAGCGTCAGCGGGACCACCTACGAGCAGTACTTC
>TRBJ1-6|many|TRBV2|TRBD1
CASSATGPPGSPLHF
TGTGCCAGCAGCGCGACAGGGCCCCCGGGATCACCCCTCCACTTT
>TRBJ2-1|many|TRBV6-5|NA
CASSYSPERTYNEQFF
TGTGCCAGCAGTTACTCCCCGGAAAGGACCTACAATGAGCAGTTCTTC
>TRBJ1-5|many|TRBV28|TRBD1
CASSATGGGLRGNQPQHF
TGTGCCAGCAGTGCGACAGGGGGCGGTCTAAGAGGCAATCAGCCCCAGCATTTT
>TRBJ1-2|many|TRBV9|NA
CASEGRYSRKTYGYTF
TGTGCCAGCGAAGGTCGGTACTCAAGAAAGACCTATGGCTACACCTTC
>TRBJ2-2|many|TRBV6-6|TRBD1
CASSPGTGRDTGELFF
TGTGCCAGCAGTCCCGGGACAGGGCGAGACACCGGGGAGCTGTTTTTT
>TRBJ1-2|many|TRBV10-1|NA
CASSRCSRSRKTYGYTF
TGCGCCAGCAGTAGGTGTTCAAGATCGCGAAAGACCTATGGCTACACCTTC
>TRBJ1-1|many|TRBV3-1|NA
CASSISHPISIHTEAFF
TGTGCCAGCAGCATTTCGCATCCCATTTCAATTCACACTGAAGCTTTCTTT
>TRBJ1-3|many|TRBV4-1|NA
CASSQEGRPSGNTIYF
TGCGCCAGCAGCCAAGAGGGCCGCCCCTCTGGAAACACCATATATTTT
>TRBJ2-5|few|TRBV2|TRBD2
CASIPLAGGQETQYF
TGTGCCAGCATTCCCTTGGCGGGGGGCCAAGAGACCCAGTACTTC
>TRBJ2-5|many|TRBV10-1|TRBD1
CASSESTGGLKTQYF
TGCGCCAGCAGTGAGTCGACAGGGGGCCTGAAGACCCAGTACTTC
>TRBJ1-2|many|TRBV7-2|NA
CASSLAAMGGPGGYTF
TGTGCCAGCAGCTTAGCGGCGATGGGGGGCCCCGGTGGCTACACCTTC
>TRBJ1-2|many|TRBV6-2/TRBV6-3|NA
CASSHGFCIGKTYGYTF
TGTGCCAGCAGTCATGGGTTCTGCATCGGAAAGACCTATGGCTACACCTTC
>TRBJ1-4|many|TRBV4-1|TRBD1
CASSQGDSPATNEKLFF
TGCGCCAGCAGCCAAGGGGACAGCCCTGCAACTAATGAAAAACTGTTTTTT
>TRBJ2-7|NA|TRBV4-1|TRBD2
CASSQGTSGVQYEQYF
TGCGCCAGCAGCCAAGGGACTAGCGGGGTACAATACGAGCAGTACTTC
>TRBJ1-1|many|TRBV27|NA
CASILAVGRTEAFF
TGTGCCAGCATCCTAGCGGTCGGAAGGACTGAAGCTTTCTTT
>TRBJ2-1|few|TRBV12-3/TRBV12-4|NA
CASSYRAGIYNEQFF
TGTGCCAGCAGCTACCGGGCGGGGATCTACAATGAGCAGTTCTTC
>TRBJ2-3|many|TRBV7-9|NA
CASSLVGLLTDTQYF
TGTGCCAGCAGCTTAGTAGGACTGCTCACAGATACGCAGTATTTT
>TRBJ2-1|NA|TRBV5-1|NA
CAGSLPEGQFSYNEQFF
TGCGCCGGCAGCTTACCGGAAGGGCAGTTCTCCTACAATGAGCAGTTCTTC
>TRBJ1-2|many|TRBV3-1|NA
CASSPQNTLRKTYGYTF
TGTGCCAGCAGCCCGCAAAACACCCTTCGAAAGACCTATGGCTACACCTTC
>TRBJ2-7|many|TRBV24-1|NA
CATSDSGTYEQYF
TGTGCCACCAGTGATTCGGGAACCTACGAGCAGTACTTC